The entry below gives a single T cell receptor (beta chain) sequence along with its context. It lacks a known antigen. Per-nucleotide qualities are absent, and no much larger clonotype sits a single base away. Each collaborating institution followed its own protocols to collect whole blood in K2EDTA tubes. For TCRbeta analysis, collaborators shipped samples as frozen whole blood, isolated PBMCs, or DNA extracted from either of those sample types. The data derive from a study of blood T cell repertoires in COVID-19 (dated by TCRdb to the early 2020s). Background on the whole study: Samples from collaborators originated in the United States, Italy and Spain and spanned both the acute and convalescent phases of COVID-19. The material from the prospective study consisted of cDNA or gDNA derived from T cells, B-cell-depleted T cells, or PBMCs. Subjects who had been exposed to COVID-19, were actively infected with it, or had recovered from it provided the deeply sampled blood TCRbeta repertoires that made up the dataset. A freely available public database, intended as a resource for researchers studying the immune response to SARS-CoV-2, is where the repertoires were released. Samples came from the ongoing ImmuneRACE study (first 160 participants) plus 1,254 subjects from 6 global collaborators. Nearly every sample came with metadata listing a de-identified subject ID, COVID-19 status, age in years and sex. Where HLA class I and class II types were available, the types were taken from metadata supplied by the sample provider, not from assay-based typing. Beyond this particular receptor, the publication reports: Clinical and demographic metadata were provided uncurated, with the amount varying by source and participant.

From a lookup of the germline V gene, CDR1 and CDR2 are SGHAT and FQNNGV. V is clipped by 8 bases and J by 3 bases, and the sequence between their germline boundaries is 13 bases long. Reading from cysteine to phenylalanine, the CDR3 counts 13 amino acids. Only the CDR3 DNA is retained, 39 bases long and in frame from the first base. The immunoSEQ Assay, a bias-controlled multiplex PCR, was used to amplify TCRbeta CDR3 regions from genomic DNA. From the authors' description of their analysis: The number of nucleated cells in each sample was estimated by amplification of reference gene primers within the assay. To quantify the absolute abundance of each unique TCRbeta CDR3 rearrangement, sequence reads were collapsed and filtered. For each sample, productive Simpson clonality was calculated as the square root of Simpson's diversity index over productive rearrangements. TCRdb holds this immuneACCESS table with in-frame rearrangements only. Some clones are missing; in checked studies, unresolved V genes explain under half, and the rest has no known cause. V and J calls and clone size are those listed in that table; D and trimming were worked out from the DNA. The sample table lists about 41,000 clones, about 85% of them with a count of one. In total, the top ten clones hold about 4.5% of the sample.

The sequenced sample was peripheral blood. Recombination joined TRBV11-2 with TRBJ1-1; TRBD1 is a possible D gene, resting on 5 matching bases. This clonotype was obtained from a man aged 60-69 years with acute or convalescent COVID-19. The sequence in DNA is TGTGCCAGCGGGGCGCTCACGGACACTGAAGCTTTCTTT. This is translated as CASGALTDTEAFF.